In its sample, the clone carrying this T cell receptor beta chain was seen once. This sample is part of a study of blood T cell repertoires in COVID-19. Overall study context: Acute and convalescent COVID-19 specimens originated in the United States, Italy and Spain. Nucleic acid was either cDNA or gDNA, and it came from T cells, B-cell-depleted T cells, or PBMCs.

As handled by the study authors: Amplifying reference gene primers gave estimates of nucleated cell counts. Method: immunoSEQ multiplex PCR; TCRdb's copy keeps in-frame clones and lacks some. The V and J calls and the clone size are those of that table, but D and trimming were determined from the DNA. The table includes around 89,000 clones, roughly 78% detected once. Germline loops: CDR1 LGHNA, CDR2 YNFKEQ. CDR3 size: 16 residues. V shed 0 bases and J shed 9 bases, with 15 bases lying between them. The chain has TRBV4-2 and TRBJ1-6; possible D gene TRBD1, 5 bases. Sequenced input: peripheral blood. This TCR derives from an elderly woman with acute or convalescent COVID-19. DNA of the CDR3: TGTGCCAGCAGCCAAGAAGGGGTTTCGGTGGGTTCACCCCTCCACTTT. It encodes CASSQEGVSVGSPLHF.